The 5 T cell receptor beta chains reported below all come from one sample, sequenced in a study of blood T cell repertoires in COVID-19. Produced via immunoSEQ multiplex PCR; TCRdb's table is partial and in-frame only. The profile shows 400,000 or so clones, around 90% of them singletons. The sequencing sample was made of PBMCs or T cells enriched from blood (not recorded which). These receptors all come from a woman in her forties with acute COVID-19.

The chain couples TRBV7-9 to TRBJ2-7; D possibly corresponds to TRBD1 (6 bases). This CDR3 has 16 amino acids. V was cut by 1 base and J by 0 bases, with 13 bases left in between. Germline values: CDR1 SEHNR, CDR2 FQNEAQ (reference sequence). CDR3 in DNA: TGTGCCAGCAGCTTAGGGACAGCATCCAGCTCCTACGAGCAGTACTTC. It codes for CASSLGTASSSYEQYF.

The chain uses TRBV4-1 and TRBJ2-7; D might be TRBD2 (5 bases). CDR1 and CDR2 from the germline V gene are MGHRA and YSYEKL. The CDR3 spans 15 residues. Trimming shortened V by 0 bases and J by 0 bases, and 9 bases separated the two germline ends. The CDR3 spells CASSQDKGGSYEQYF. The CDR3 coding sequence is TGCGCCAGCAGCCAAGACAAAGGAGGCTCCTACGAGCAGTACTTC.

This chain links TRBV7-2 with TRBJ2-1, with D unresolved. The germline CDR1 and CDR2 sequences are SGHTA and FQGNSA. V was trimmed by 0 bases and J by 0 bases, leaving 9 bases between them. The length of the CDR3 is 16 residues. CDR3 residues: CASSLAGSSSYNEQFF. The CDR3, as DNA: TGTGCCAGCAGCTTAGCCGGTTCAAGCTCCTACAATGAGCAGTTCTTC.

This chain uses TRBV5-1 with TRBJ1-1, with D uncertain. The V and J ends lost 4 bases and 0 bases respectively, with 13 bases between them. This CDR3 comprises 15 residues. The germline V gene encodes CDR1 SGHRS and CDR2 YFSETQ. This CDR3 is CASSEVGVMNTEAFF. Here the CDR3 DNA reads TGCGCCAGCAGCGAAGTAGGAGTCATGAACACTGAAGCTTTCTTT.

This clone was seen only once. The V call is TRBV5-4, the J call TRBJ1-2; D uncertain. V lost 2 bases and J 5 bases, leaving 13 bases between the germline ends. CDR3 length: 14 amino acids. CDR1 and CDR2 from the germline V gene are SGHNT and YYREEE (reference sequence). CDR3 in amino acids: CASSFGQDFYGYTF. DNA of the CDR3: TGTGCCAGCAGCTTTGGGCAGGATTTTTATGGCTACACCTTC.